This T cell receptor beta chain was retrieved from a study of blood T cells in healthy people across ages. A sample-barcoded 5' primer and a J-beta primer mix were used in a second PCR of roughly 7 to 11 cycles. A single record per CDR3 protein comes from TCRdb applying MiXCR to the 5' RACE reads. The table has roughly 1,800,000 distinct CDR3 sequences, around half seen once; the top ten hold around 2.1%. In regard to this clonotype: The target antigen is unknown.

Study-level points and caveats: Long-lived and aged donors differed, with more naive CD4+ cells and higher diversity in the long-lived.

Around 10 milliliters of peripheral blood were drawn from each donor. Looked up from germline, CDR1 is WSHSY and CDR2 is SAAADI. J lost 1 base, V lost 2 bases, and 9 bases had no gene match. The CDR3 loop spans 18 amino acids. Sequencing input: blood. This receptor was identified in a woman in her thirties or forties in good health. V usage is TRBV10-2 and J usage is TRBJ2-5, with 11 nucleotides matching TRBD2. The CDR3 reads CASSEVLLAGAPQETQYF. The CDR3 DNA reads TGCGCCAGCAGTGAGGTCTTACTAGCGGGGGCCCCCCAAGAGACCCAGTACTTC.